This T cell receptor beta chain derives from a study of T-cell reconstitution after alpha-beta-depleted transplantation in children. Deletions cut 6 bases from V and 7 bases from J, with 22 bases between. The germline CDR1 and CDR2 sequences are SGHTA and FQGNSA. The CDR3 spans 15 residues. TCRbeta library construction was performed incorporating unique molecular identifiers. TCRdb ran MiXCR on the PCR reads and lists one entry per CDR3 protein. Of over 150,000 distinct CDR3 sequences listed, about 6.8% are singletons. This clonotype was picked up many times. This TCR derives from a human donor who donated a stem cell graft to a child with Wiskott-Aldrich syndrome. The chain couples TRBV7-2 to TRBJ2-7, with D possibly being TRBD2 (5 bases). Sample: PBMCs from the stem cell graft donor, taken from the stem cell graft. This CDR3 is CASSFIVGVPLEQYF. In nucleotides, the CDR3 is TGTGCCAGCAGTTTTATAGTCGGGGTCCCCCTAGAGCAGTACTTC.